This T cell receptor (beta chain) was documented in a study of T-cell reconstitution after alpha-beta-depleted transplantation in children. Unique molecular identifiers featured in how the TCRbeta library was prepared. Via MiXCR, TCRdb re-called the PCR reads, giving one row per CDR3 protein. In the table there are around 530,000 distinct CDR3 sequences, over 25% of which are singletons. The material was PBMCs from the stem cell graft donor, obtained from the stem cell graft. The receptor's source is a human donor who donated a stem cell graft to a child with aplastic anemia.

The CDR3 region is CASSRTGDVEKLFF. CDR3 coding DNA: TGTGCCAGCAGTCGGACAGGGGATGTCGAAAAACTGTTTTTT. The J gene is TRBJ1-4, the V gene TRBV7-9; 9 bases match TRBD1. This CDR3 is built from 14 residues. Germline trimming cut 6 bases from V and 8 bases from J; bases unmatched to any gene: 7. CDR1 is SEHNR and CDR2 is FQNEAQ in the germline V gene (reference sequence).